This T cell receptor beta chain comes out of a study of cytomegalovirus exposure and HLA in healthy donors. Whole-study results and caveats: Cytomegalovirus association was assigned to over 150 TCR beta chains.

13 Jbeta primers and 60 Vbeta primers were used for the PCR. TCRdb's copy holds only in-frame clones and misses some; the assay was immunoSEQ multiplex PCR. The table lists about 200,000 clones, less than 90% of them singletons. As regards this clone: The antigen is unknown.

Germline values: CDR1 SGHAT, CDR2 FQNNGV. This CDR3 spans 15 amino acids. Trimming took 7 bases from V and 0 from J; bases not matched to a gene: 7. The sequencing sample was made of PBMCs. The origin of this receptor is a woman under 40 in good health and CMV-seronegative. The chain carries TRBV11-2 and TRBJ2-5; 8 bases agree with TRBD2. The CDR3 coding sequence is TGTGCCAGCACACACGGGGGGGGCAACCAAGAGACCCAGTACTTC. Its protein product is CASTHGGGNQETQYF.